The text below deals with one TCR beta chain. This sample stems from a study of blood T cell repertoires in COVID-19. In the original analysis: Reference gene primer amplification gave estimated nucleated cell counts. TCRdb's copy holds only in-frame clones and misses some; the assay was immunoSEQ multiplex PCR. V and J calls and clone size come straight from that table; D and trimming were deduced from the DNA. The sample lists under 140,000 clones; more than 75% were seen once. This CDR3 has 15 residues. V was shortened by 5 bases and J by 4 bases, with 18 bases between the two germline ends. Germline CDR1 and CDR2: SGHVS and FQNEAQ.

The chain is built from TRBV7-8 and TRBJ2-7; TRBD1 is a possible D gene (5 bases). This TCR was sampled from a woman aged 45 to 65 with acute or convalescent COVID-19. The sample taken for sequencing was peripheral blood. The CDR3: CASSVTRGPRYEQYF. The CDR3 nucleotides are TGTGCCAGCAGCGTCACAAGGGGTCCTCGATACGAGCAGTACTTC.